This T cell receptor (beta chain) appears in the sequencing data of a study of T-cell memory formation after mild COVID-19. Study as a whole: Among the donors, TCR clusters were largely specific to each donor.

This clonotype was recorded a few times. The antigen is unknown. Whole-study results and caveats: The study detected some responding clones in pre-infection memory, suggesting cross-reactive memory joined.

The CDR3 runs 15 residues. V shed 10 bases and J shed 2 bases, with 18 bases lying between them. The TCR alpha and TCR beta cDNA libraries, bearing sample barcodes and UMIs, were generated by 5'RACE using constant-segment primers. TCRdb called the 5' RACE reads again in MiXCR, with one record for every CDR3 protein. Of over 300,000 distinct CDR3 sequences in the sample, around 20% were seen once. This sequence joins TRBV12-3 or TRBV12-4 and TRBJ1-3; D is unclear. The sequence was obtained from a man aged 18 to 30 who had mild COVID-19 (a few samples of this study predate the infection). Cell type and time point are not known. Sequences were obtained from PBMCs or a T cell subset sorted from them (not recorded which). CDR3 region: CATGPQPTAGNTIYF. The CDR3, as DNA: TGTGCCACCGGGCCACAGCCCACCGCTGGAAACACCATATATTTT.